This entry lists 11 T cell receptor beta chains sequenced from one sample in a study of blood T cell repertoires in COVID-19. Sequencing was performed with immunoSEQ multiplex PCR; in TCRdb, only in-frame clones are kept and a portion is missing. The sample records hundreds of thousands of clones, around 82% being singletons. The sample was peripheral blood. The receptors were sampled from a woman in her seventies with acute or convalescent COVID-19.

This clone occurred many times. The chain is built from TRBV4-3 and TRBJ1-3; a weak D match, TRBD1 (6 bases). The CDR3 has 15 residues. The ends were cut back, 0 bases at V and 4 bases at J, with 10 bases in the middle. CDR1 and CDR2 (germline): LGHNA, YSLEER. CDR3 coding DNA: TGCGCCAGCAGCCAAGACAAGGGGGTGGGAAACACCATATATTTT. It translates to CASSQDKGVGNTIYF.

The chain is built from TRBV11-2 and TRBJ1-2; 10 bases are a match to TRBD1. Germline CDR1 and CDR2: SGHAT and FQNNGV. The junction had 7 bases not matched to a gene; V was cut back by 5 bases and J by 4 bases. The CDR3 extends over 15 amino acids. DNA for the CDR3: TGTGCCAGCAGCCCGGGACAGGGGCTGCGCTATGGCTACACCTTC. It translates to CASSPGQGLRYGYTF.

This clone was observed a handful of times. The CDR3 spells CASLWGQLRNEQFF. The CDR3 bases are TGTGCCAGCCTGTGGGGACAGTTAAGGAATGAGCAGTTCTTC. The V gene is TRBV2, the J gene TRBJ2-1, with 7 positions matching TRBD1. The V gene end was trimmed by 8 bases and the J gene end by 7 bases; junction bases not matched to a gene: 11. The CDR3 runs to 14 residues. The germline V gene has CDR1 SNHLY and CDR2 FYNNEI. Filled out from reference TRBV2 and TRBJ2-1, the complete variable domain reads EPEVTQTPSHQVTQMGQEVILRCVPISNHLYFYWYRQILGQKVEFLVSFYNNEISEKSEIFDDQFSVERPDGSNFTLKIRSTKLEDSAMYFCASLWGQLRNEQFFGPGTRLTVL.

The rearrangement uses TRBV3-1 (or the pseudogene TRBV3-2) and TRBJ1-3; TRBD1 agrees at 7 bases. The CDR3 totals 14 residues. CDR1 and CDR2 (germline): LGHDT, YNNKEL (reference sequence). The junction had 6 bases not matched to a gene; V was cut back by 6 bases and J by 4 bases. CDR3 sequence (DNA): TGTGCCAGCAGGGACCCGGGACAGGGAAACACCATATATTTT. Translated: CASRDPGQGNTIYF.

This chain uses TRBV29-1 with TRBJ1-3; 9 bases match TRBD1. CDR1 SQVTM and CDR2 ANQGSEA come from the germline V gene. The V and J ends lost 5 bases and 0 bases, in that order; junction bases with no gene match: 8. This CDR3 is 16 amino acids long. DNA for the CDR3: TGCAGCGTTCACACGCCGGGACAGGGCTCTGGAAACACCATATATTTT. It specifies CSVHTPGQGSGNTIYF.

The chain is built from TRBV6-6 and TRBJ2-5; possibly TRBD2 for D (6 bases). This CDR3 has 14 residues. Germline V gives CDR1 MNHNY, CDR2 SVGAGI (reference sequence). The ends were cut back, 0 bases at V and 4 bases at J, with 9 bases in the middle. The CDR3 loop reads CASSYSVGGETQYF. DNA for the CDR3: TGTGCCAGCAGTTACTCGGTGGGGGGAGAGACCCAGTACTTC.

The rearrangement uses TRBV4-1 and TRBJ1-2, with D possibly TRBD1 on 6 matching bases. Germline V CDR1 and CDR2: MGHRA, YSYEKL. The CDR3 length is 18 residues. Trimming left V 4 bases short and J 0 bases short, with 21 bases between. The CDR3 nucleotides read TGCGCCAGCAGCCTCCTCGGAGCGACAGGATTAGCTAACTATGGCTACACCTTC. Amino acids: CASSLLGATGLANYGYTF.

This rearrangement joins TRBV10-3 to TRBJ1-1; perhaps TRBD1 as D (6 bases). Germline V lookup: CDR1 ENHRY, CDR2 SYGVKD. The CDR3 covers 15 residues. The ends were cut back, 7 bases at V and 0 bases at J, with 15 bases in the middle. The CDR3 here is CAITNTGTLNTEAFF. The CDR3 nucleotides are TGTGCCATCACCAATACAGGGACCCTGAACACTGAAGCTTTCTTT.

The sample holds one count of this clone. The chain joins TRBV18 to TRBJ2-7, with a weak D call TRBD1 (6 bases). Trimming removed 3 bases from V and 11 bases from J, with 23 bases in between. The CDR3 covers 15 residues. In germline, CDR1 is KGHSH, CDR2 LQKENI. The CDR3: CASSPERQAPSGKYF. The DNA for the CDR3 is TGTGCCAGCTCACCGGAAAGACAGGCGCCCTCAGGGAAGTACTTC.

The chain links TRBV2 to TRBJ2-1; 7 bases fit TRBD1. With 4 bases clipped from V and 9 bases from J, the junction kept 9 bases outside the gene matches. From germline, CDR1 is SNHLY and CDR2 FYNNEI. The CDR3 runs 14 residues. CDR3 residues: CASSGQGEISEQFF. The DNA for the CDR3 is TGTGCCAGCAGTGGACAGGGCGAAATAAGTGAGCAGTTCTTC.

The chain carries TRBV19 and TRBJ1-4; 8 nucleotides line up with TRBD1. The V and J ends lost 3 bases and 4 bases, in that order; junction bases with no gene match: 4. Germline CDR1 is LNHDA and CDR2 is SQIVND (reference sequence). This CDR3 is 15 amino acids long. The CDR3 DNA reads TGTGCCAGTAGTATGGGACAGGCCTATAATGAAAAACTGTTTTTT. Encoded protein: CASSMGQAYNEKLFF. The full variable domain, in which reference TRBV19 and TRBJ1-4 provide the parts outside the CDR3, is DGGITQSPKYLFRKEGQNVTLSCEQNLNHDAMYWYRQDPGQGLRLIYYSQIVNDFQKGDIAEGYSVSREKKESFPLTVTSAQKNPTAFYLCASSMGQAYNEKLFFGSGTQLSVL.